Below are 24 T cell receptor beta chains sequenced from a single sample in a study of blood T cell repertoires in COVID-19 (dated by TCRdb to about 2020). Library creation used the immunoSEQ multiplex PCR assay. This immuneACCESS table, as held by TCRdb, lists in-frame sequences with V and J called but not all clones. Of the missing ones, under half trace to an unresolved V gene in checked studies; the others have no known cause. Here the sample has 400,000 to 450,000 clones; approximately 88% occur a single time. The ten biggest clones cover about 12% of the sample. Material: peripheral blood. These receptor sequences come from a woman aged 45-65 years with COVID-19, enrolled during active disease.

The chain carries TRBV6-5 and TRBJ2-5, with 7 bases aligning to TRBD1. Germline V lookup: CDR1 MNHEY, CDR2 SVGAGI. V shed 7 bases and J 5 bases; nucleotides not matched to a gene: 7. The length of the CDR3 is 13 residues. For the CDR3, the DNA is TGTGCCAGCACTAATACAGGGGTGGAGACCCAGTACTTC. The encoded protein is CASTNTGVETQYF.

V gene TRBV5-1 combines with J gene TRBJ1-1, with TRBD1 matching over 9 bases. V dropped 1 base and J dropped 11; count of bases not matched to a gene: 6. CDR1 and CDR2 from the germline V gene are SGHRS and YFSETQ. The CDR3 contains 13 residues. This chain's CDR3 is CASSLTQGATAFF. The CDR3 nucleotides read TGCGCCAGCAGCTTGACACAGGGGGCGACTGCTTTCTTT.

The chain combines TRBV11-2 with TRBJ1-2; TRBD1 might be the D (5 bases). The length of the CDR3 is 16 residues. Germline V lookup: CDR1 SGHAT, CDR2 FQNNGV. Trimming took 2 bases from V and 5 from J, leaving 18 bases between them. Here the CDR3 DNA reads TGTGCCAGCAGCTTACGAGGTATTAGGGGCGCATATGGCTACACCTTC. Encoded protein: CASSLRGIRGAYGYTF.

This sequence joins TRBV21-1 and TRBJ2-5; TRBD2 is the table's D call, not checked against the DNA. TRBV21-1 is tagged as a pseudogene. The CDR3 consists of 14 residues. CDR3 in amino acids: CASRNYRPQETQYF. The CDR3 region has the DNA TGTGCCAGCAGAAACTACCGACCCCAAGAGACCCAGTACTTC.

This rearrangement joins TRBV30 to TRBJ1-5; D call uncertain. The V end was cut by 4 bases, the J end by 2 bases, with 9 bases between. CDR1 and CDR2 (germline): GTSNPN, SVGIG (reference sequence). There are 13 residues in the CDR3. CDR3 in amino acids: CAWTPGGNQPQHF. The CDR3 region has the DNA TGTGCCTGGACCCCAGGCGGCAATCAGCCCCAGCATTTT.

This chain links TRBV6-5 with TRBJ2-7, with 12 bases matching TRBD2. The germline V gene has CDR1 MNHEY and CDR2 SVGAGI. The V segment lost 6 bases and the J segment 6 bases; nucleotides outside the gene matches: 3. The CDR3 length is 13 residues. The CDR3 coding sequence is TGTGCCAGCAGGACTAGCGGGGGAGGCGAGCAGTACTTC. It encodes CASRTSGGGEQYF.

The chain carries TRBV29-1 and TRBJ2-1; TRBD2 agrees at 11 bases. The J segment lost 7 bases and the V segment lost 1 base, leaving 6 bases of the junction unmatched. This CDR3 region has 15 residues. CDR1 is SQVTM, CDR2 ANQGSEA, per germline. CDR3 protein: CSVEVGTSGGNEQFF. The CDR3 coding sequence is TGCAGCGTTGAAGTGGGTACTAGCGGGGGAAATGAGCAGTTCTTC.

Only a few counts were recorded for this clone. The chain combines TRBV7-2 with TRBJ2-3, with TRBD1 matching over 9 bases. This CDR3 contains 14 residues. Trimming cost V 5 bases and J 4 bases; bases outside gene matches: 4. Germline lookup yields CDR1 SGHTA and CDR2 FQGNSA. The CDR3 DNA sequence: TGTGCCAGCAGCCCCGGACAGGGGCCAGATACGCAGTATTTT. Translated: CASSPGQGPDTQYF. The entire variable domain, with the rest obtained from reference TRBV7-2 and TRBJ2-3, is as follows: GAGVSQSPSNKVTEKGKDVELRCDPISGHTALYWYRQSLGQGLEFLIYFQGNSAPDKSGLPSDRFSAERTGGSVSTLTIQRTQQEDSAVYLCASSPGQGPDTQYFGPGTRLTVL.

V usage is TRBV10-2 and J usage is TRBJ1-1; D may be TRBD1 (5 bases). The V and J ends lost 3 bases and 4 bases respectively, with 9 bases between them. The length of the CDR3 is 13 residues. The germline V gene encodes CDR1 WSHSY and CDR2 SAAADI. The CDR3 sequence is CASSDRVGTEAFF. Written as DNA, the CDR3 is TGCGCCAGCAGTGACAGGGTGGGCACTGAAGCTTTCTTT.

The rearrangement uses TRBV4-1 and TRBJ2-5, with 9 bases matching TRBD1. CDR3 size: 15 residues. The germline gives CDR1 MGHRA, CDR2 YSYEKL. J gave up 5 bases and V 4 bases, and 8 bases lay outside the gene matches. Here the CDR3 reads CASSRGQGMSETQYF. DNA for the CDR3: TGCGCCAGCAGCCGCGGACAGGGGATGAGTGAGACCCAGTACTTC.

The rearrangement uses TRBV5-1 and TRBJ2-3, with TRBD1 identical over 8 bases. The germline gives CDR1 SGHRS, CDR2 YFSETQ. The V segment lost 5 bases and the J segment 3 bases; nucleotides outside the gene matches: 8. The CDR3 covers 15 residues. The CDR3 nucleotides are TGCGCCAGCAGTACCGGGACAGGCCTGACAGATACGCAGTATTTT. It is translated as CASSTGTGLTDTQYF.

This clone has a single count. This rearrangement joins TRBV10-1 to TRBJ1-6, with a weak D call TRBD1 (5 bases). CDR3 length: 23 residues. Germline V gene data show CDR1 as WNHNN and CDR2 as SYGVQD (reference sequence). V was pared by 8 bases and J by 7 bases, with 42 bases between. The CDR3 loop reads CASPKPKCTKGTDLWEGNSPLHF. DNA of the CDR3: TGCGCCAGCCCTAAGCCGAAGTGTACCAAGGGGACCGACCTCTGGGAGGGGAATTCACCCCTCCACTTT.

In nucleotides, the CDR3 is TGTGCCAGCAGCGCCGAAGGGGCTGATGAAAAACTGTTTTTT. Translation gives CASSAEGADEKLFF. The chain employs TRBV7-3 and TRBJ1-4; TRBD1 is a possible D gene (5 bases). This CDR3 is built from 14 residues. V was trimmed by 5 bases and J by 6 bases, leaving 13 bases between them. Germline CDR1 is SGHTA and CDR2 is FQGTGA.

This sequence joins TRBV5-1 and TRBJ2-3; 7 bases are a match to TRBD2. Germline V gives CDR1 SGHRS, CDR2 YFSETQ. V lost 0 bases to trimming and J lost 6 bases; unmatched junction nucleotides: 10. The CDR3 is made up of 16 amino acids. CDR3 residues: CASSLDSGPQSDTQYF. CDR3 DNA: TGCGCCAGCAGCTTGGATAGCGGGCCTCAGAGTGATACGCAGTATTTT.

V and J are TRBV15 and TRBJ2-3; 7 nucleotides agree with TRBD2. Germline lookup yields CDR1 LNHNV and CDR2 YYDKDF (reference sequence). Trimming removed 8 bases from V and 3 bases from J; junction bases left unmatched: 11. This CDR3 is 15 amino acids long. CDR3: CATGWGGDVTDTQYF. CDR3 nucleotide sequence: TGTGCCACCGGTTGGGGGGGGGATGTAACAGATACGCAGTATTTT.

This clone turned up a few times. V usage is TRBV5-1 and J usage is TRBJ1-2, with unresolved D. Per germline, CDR1 SGHRS and CDR2 YFSETQ. The CDR3 loop spans 15 amino acids. The V end was cut by 0 bases, the J end by 8 bases, with 17 bases between. The CDR3 is CASSLDFPGGGGYTF. The CDR3 DNA follows: TGCGCCAGCAGCTTGGATTTTCCGGGAGGAGGGGGCTACACCTTC.

The chain has TRBV27 and TRBJ1-2; D unresolved. Germline lookup yields CDR1 MNHEY and CDR2 SMNVEV (reference sequence). Trimming took 3 bases from V and 4 from J, leaving 9 bases between them. The CDR3 is 13 residues long. The CDR3 reads CASSFGGSYGYTF. The CDR3 DNA reads TGTGCCAGCAGTTTTGGCGGCTCCTATGGCTACACCTTC.

The chain uses TRBV28 and TRBJ2-7; possible D gene TRBD2, 5 bases. Deletions cut 6 bases from V and 12 bases from J, with 15 bases between. This CDR3 is built from 11 residues. Germline loops: CDR1 MDHEN, CDR2 SYDVKM. The CDR3, as DNA: TGTGCCAGCAGCTCAAGGCGGGCATGGTACTTC. It is translated as CASSSRRAWYF.

The gene calls are TRBV7-7 and TRBJ1-3, with D possibly being TRBD1 (6 bases). The CDR3 sequence is 15 residues long. Trimming pared 5 bases from V and 4 bases from J, leaving 15 bases between. Looked up from germline, CDR1 is SSHAT and CDR2 is FNYEAQ (reference sequence). In DNA, the CDR3 is TGTGCCAGCAGCCGCGGAACAGGGATCGGAAACACCATATATTTT. Residues: CASSRGTGIGNTIYF.

The rearrangement joins TRBV7-2 to TRBJ2-2, with 8 bases matching TRBD2. The length of the CDR3 is 16 residues. The germline V gene has CDR1 SGHTA and CDR2 FQGNSA. V shed 5 bases and J 5 bases; nucleotides not matched to a gene: 10. The CDR3: CASSASPGGLTGELFF. The CDR3 region has the DNA TGTGCCAGCAGCGCCTCACCGGGGGGGCTAACCGGGGAGCTGTTTTTT.

The chain has TRBV5-1 and TRBJ1-2, with a weak D call TRBD1 (6 bases). The CDR3 is made up of 15 amino acids. Germline assignment: CDR1 SGHRS and CDR2 YFSETQ. Deletions cut 0 bases from V and 2 bases from J, with 11 bases between. CDR3 bases: TGCGCCAGCAGCTTGGTAGGGACACCCAACTATGGCTACACCTTC. It codes for CASSLVGTPNYGYTF. Supplemented by reference TRBV5-1 and TRBJ1-2, the full variable domain reads KAGVTQTPRYLIKTRGQQVTLSCSPISGHRSVSWYQQTPGQGLQFLFEYFSETQRNKGNFPGRFSGRQFSNSRSEMNVSTLELGDSALYLCASSLVGTPNYGYTFGSGTRLTVV.

This rearrangement joins TRBV24-1 to TRBJ2-5; 7 bases are shared with TRBD2. Germline V gene data show CDR1 as KGHDR and CDR2 as SFDVKD. V shed 5 bases, J shed 4 bases, and the junction held 9 bases outside the gene matches. This CDR3 has 15 amino acids. The chain's CDR3 is CATSGAWEGLETQYF. CDR3 nucleotide sequence: TGTGCCACCAGTGGGGCCTGGGAGGGGCTAGAGACCCAGTACTTC.

The rearrangement joins TRBV9 to TRBJ2-2; D unresolved. Germline CDR1 and CDR2: SGDLS and YYNGEE. Trimming removed 4 bases from V and 8 bases from J, with 36 bases in between. This CDR3 contains 21 residues. CDR3 sequence reads: CASSFPLVEPVGPSLSGELFF. The DNA for the CDR3 is TGTGCCAGCAGCTTCCCCCTAGTAGAGCCTGTGGGTCCAAGCCTTTCTGGGGAGCTGTTTTTT. Combining the CDR3 with reference TRBV9 and TRBJ2-2 gives the whole variable domain DSGVTQTPKHLITATGQRVTLRCSPRSGDLSVYWYQQSLDQGLQFLIQYYNGEERAKGNILERFSAQQFPDLHSELNLSSLELGDSALYFCASSFPLVEPVGPSLSGELFFGEGSRLTVL.

This rearrangement joins TRBV19 to TRBJ1-1; tentative D call: TRBD1 (5 bases). The CDR3 loop spans 14 amino acids. Germline-derived CDR1 and CDR2 are LNHDA and SQIVND (reference sequence). V was clipped by 3 bases and J by 4 bases, with 12 bases between them. The CDR3 DNA sequence: TGTGCCAGTAGTATTCAGGGCGCACCCACTGAAGCTTTCTTT. This gives the protein CASSIQGAPTEAFF.